This T cell receptor (beta chain) was documented in a study of healthy donors' naive CD4 and CD8 T cells. With regard to this clonotype: The antigen remains unidentified.

Each TCR library used 400 to 600 ng of total RNA and a linear amplification protocol. TCRdb itself ran the reads through MiXCR, one entry per CDR3 protein. Of approximately 180,000 distinct CDR3 sequences in the sample, 74% were seen once. The study, taken as a whole, reports: A reported CD4+/CD8+ bias affected most V and J genes in naive cells.

J lost 4 bases, V lost 8 bases, and 9 bases had no gene match. The CDR3 is 16 residues long. Per germline, CDR1 MNHEY and CDR2 SVGEGT. Material for sequencing was naive CD4+ and CD8+ T cells sorted from blood, pooled from several donors. The sequence was obtained from a pool of human donors in good health; the sample pools cells from several healthy donors. This rearrangement joins TRBV6-2 or TRBV6-3 to TRBJ2-5, with 14 nucleotides matching TRBD2. The CDR3 nucleotides are TGTGCCAGCCGTGCTGGGACTAGCGGGAGAGGAGAGACCCAGTACTTC. Translating it yields CASRAGTSGRGETQYF.